This TCR beta chain was captured in a study of blood T cell repertoires in COVID-19. Study background: Acute and convalescent COVID-19 specimens originated in the United States, Italy and Spain.

CDR1 and CDR2 (germline): GTSNPN, SVGIG (reference sequence). J was trimmed by 13 bases and V by 2 bases; bases with no gene match: 16. The CDR3 contains 14 residues. Per the study methods: Estimates of nucleated cell counts were drawn from the amplification of reference gene primers. Here immunoSEQ multiplex PCR was the method, and the copy in TCRdb shows in-frame clones only, minus some. Clone size and V and J calls were adopted from that table, with D and trimming inferred from the DNA. The sample lists tens of thousands of clones, 85% to 90% occurring once. The chain is built from TRBV30 and TRBJ1-2; TRBD1 agrees at 7 bases. The source material was peripheral blood. The source is a man in his fifties with active COVID-19. CDR3 sequence reads: CAWSTGTAGSDRTF. CDR3 coding DNA: TGTGCCTGGAGTACCGGGACAGCGGGCTCGGACCGCACCTTC.